Following are 6 T cell receptor beta chains from one sample sequenced in a study of blood T cell repertoires in COVID-19 (dated by TCRdb to about 2020). The library was obtained by the immunoSEQ multiplex PCR assay. TCRdb mirrors the immuneACCESS table, restricted to in-frame sequences. Some clones are absent from its copies; in checked studies, under half trace to an unresolved V gene, and the reason for the others is unknown. In all, the sample holds approximately 120,000 clones, and 75% to 90% of those were seen once. Of the sample, 4.3% falls within the top ten clones. Sequencing input: peripheral blood. The receptors derive from a human donor in a cohort sampled during active COVID-19.

The sample holds many counts of this clone. The chain combines TRBV7-2 with TRBJ2-3; TRBD2 matches at 14 bases. V shed 5 bases and J 13 bases; nucleotides not matched to a gene: 14. This CDR3 is built from 16 residues. CDR1 is SGHTA and CDR2 is FQGNSA in the germline V gene. The DNA of the CDR3 is TGTGCCAGCAGCACTCACCCGGGGACTAGCGGGAGTCTGGAGTATTTT. Encoded protein: CASSTHPGTSGSLEYF.

V is TRBV24-1 and J is TRBJ2-1, with 9 bases identical to TRBD2. J was trimmed by 4 bases and V by 0 bases; bases with no gene match: 9. Germline assignment: CDR1 KGHDR and CDR2 SFDVKD. The CDR3 length is 18 residues. CDR3 nucleotide sequence: TGTGCCACCAGTGATTTGTCTCCTAGCGGGAACCTGTACAATGAGCAGTTCTTC. It is translated as CATSDLSPSGNLYNEQFF.

The chain couples TRBV25-1 to TRBJ1-2, with 9 bases fitting TRBD1. V gave up 5 bases and J gave up 7 bases; unmatched junction bases: 5. CDR1 and CDR2 from the germline V gene are MGHDK and SYGVNS. This CDR3 comprises 13 residues. The CDR3 loop is CASSQGDRVGYTF. CDR3 sequence (DNA): TGTGCCAGCAGTCAAGGGGACAGGGTTGGCTACACCTTC.

J is TRBJ2-3 and V is TRBV30; D remains unclear. Trimming stripped 4 bases from V and 0 bases from J, with 11 bases between. The CDR3 is made up of 14 amino acids. Per germline, CDR1 GTSNPN and CDR2 SVGIG (reference sequence). The CDR3 DNA sequence: TGTGCCTGGAATTTTGTGTCTAGCACAGATACGCAGTATTTT. It encodes CAWNFVSSTDTQYF.

The chain is built from TRBV9 and TRBJ1-6, with D perhaps matching TRBD1 (6 bases). The CDR3 sequence is 15 residues long. The germline V and J ends were trimmed by 4 bases and 7 bases, with 15 bases remaining between them. Per germline, CDR1 SGDLS and CDR2 YYNGEE. CDR3: CASSPPAGANSPLHF. The CDR3 region has the DNA TGTGCCAGCAGCCCTCCGGCGGGGGCCAATTCACCCCTCCACTTT. The entire variable domain, with the rest obtained from reference TRBV9 and TRBJ1-6, is as follows: DSGVTQTPKHLITATGQRVTLRCSPRSGDLSVYWYQQSLDQGLQFLIQYYNGEERAKGNILERFSAQQFPDLHSELNLSSLELGDSALYFCASSPPAGANSPLHFGNGTRLTVT.

The J gene is TRBJ2-2, the V gene TRBV5-4, with 7 nucleotides matching TRBD1. The ends lost 3 bases at V and 6 bases at J; junction bases unmatched: 8. The germline V gene has CDR1 SGHNT and CDR2 YYREEE (reference sequence). The CDR3 runs 15 residues. This CDR3 reads CASSWGSTGAGELFF. CDR3 DNA sequence: TGTGCCAGCAGCTGGGGCTCCACAGGGGCCGGGGAGCTGTTTTTT.